Each of the 22 T cell receptor beta chains below was sequenced from the same sample in a study of response to subunit inactivated influenza vaccine (dated by TCRdb to the late 2010s). The protocol used for the library was RT-PCR. The reads were generated on an Illumina HiSeq 2500. TCRdb applied fastp at Q25 and MiXCR to the public reads, then kept only in-frame beta chains. Identical CDR3 protein sequences are pooled into one entry, listed with their most common genes and DNA. Across this sample there are 700,000 to 900,000 distinct CDR3 sequences, with around 20% seen only once. The biggest ten clones account for 10% to 13% of the sample. The source was PBMCs from blood, collected about 5 days after vaccination. All receptors derive from a man aged 50 to 59 who received an inactivated influenza vaccine. Donor details come from another sample of the same person, matched by shared clones.

This rearrangement joins TRBV14 to TRBJ2-2, with D possibly being TRBD1 (5 bases). V was shortened by 4 bases and J by 4 bases, with 10 bases between the two germline ends. The CDR3 sequence is 14 residues long. Germline values: CDR1 SGHDN, CDR2 FVKESK. The CDR3 DNA reads TGTGCCAGCAGCCGGACGACAGCCACCGGGGAGCTGTTTTTT. Translated, it gives CASSRTTATGELFF.

The J gene is TRBJ2-5, the V gene TRBV7-2; 8 bases agree with TRBD1. This CDR3 contains 14 residues. Germline V gene sequence: CDR1 SGHTA, CDR2 FQGNSA. J lost 4 bases, V lost 4 bases, and 5 bases had no gene match. The CDR3 DNA follows: TGTGCCAGCAGCTGGAGACAGGGGCGAGAGACCCAGTACTTC. It specifies CASSWRQGRETQYF. The complete variable domain, with remaining parts taken from reference TRBV7-2 and TRBJ2-5, reads GAGVSQSPSNKVTEKGKDVELRCDPISGHTALYWYRQSLGQGLEFLIYFQGNSAPDKSGLPSDRFSAERTGGSVSTLTIQRTQQEDSAVYLCASSWRQGRETQYFGPGTRLLVL.

V usage is TRBV27 and J usage is TRBJ2-3, with 7 bases aligning to TRBD1. Losses at the gene ends were 5 bases for V and 3 bases for J; bases not matched to a gene: 8. CDR3 length: 15 residues. The germline CDR1 and CDR2 sequences are MNHEY and SMNVEV (reference sequence). The DNA for the CDR3 is TGTGCCAGCAGTACGAGGGGGCAGGATACAGATACGCAGTATTTT. Amino acids: CASSTRGQDTDTQYF.

This clonotype was recorded at least ten times. This chain uses TRBV7-2 with TRBJ2-7; 7 nucleotides match TRBD2. The CDR3 extends over 14 amino acids. CDR1 is SGHTA and CDR2 is FQGNSA in the germline V gene. V gave up 2 bases and J gave up 6 bases; unmatched junction bases: 7. The CDR3 sequence is CASSLRGRAGEQYF. The CDR3 nucleotides are TGTGCCAGCAGCTTACGTGGGAGGGCCGGCGAGCAGTACTTC.

The genes are TRBV12-3 or TRBV12-4 and TRBJ2-1, with 10 bases fitting TRBD2. CDR3 length: 15 residues. The V and J ends lost 7 bases and 9 bases, in that order; junction bases with no gene match: 12. The CDR3 sequence is CASKLAGADKGEQFF. CDR3 nucleotide sequence: TGTGCCAGCAAGCTAGCGGGGGCGGACAAGGGTGAGCAGTTCTTC.

The chain links TRBV7-9 to TRBJ1-5, with D perhaps matching TRBD1 (6 bases). The V gene lost 5 bases and the J gene lost 0 bases, with 11 bases spanning the gap. Germline V gene sequence: CDR1 SEHNR, CDR2 FQNEAQ (reference sequence). This CDR3 region has 15 residues. The CDR3 region has the DNA TGTGCCAGCAGCATTTCGGACAGTAGCAATCAGCCCCAGCATTTT. It translates to CASSISDSSNQPQHF. Supplemented by reference TRBV7-9 and TRBJ1-5, the full variable domain reads DTGVSQNPRHKITKRGQNVTFRCDPISEHNRLYWYRQTLGQGPEFLTYFQNEAQLEKSRLLSDRFSAERPKGSFSTLEIQRTEQGDSAMYLCASSISDSSNQPQHFGDGTRLSIL.

The CDR3 bases are TGCAGCGCTGCCCACACCGGGACTAGCATTGCCAATGAGCAGTTCTTC. Translation gives CSAAHTGTSIANEQFF. The V call is TRBV29-1, the J call TRBJ2-1; 9 nucleotides match TRBD2. V shed 7 bases, J shed 6 bases, and the junction held 16 bases outside the gene matches. Looked up from germline, CDR1 is SQVTM and CDR2 is ANQGSEA. The CDR3 length is 16 residues.

The rearrangement joins TRBV5-1 to TRBJ2-7; D might be TRBD2 (5 bases). V was shortened by 0 bases and J by 6 bases, with 13 bases between the two germline ends. CDR3 length: 14 residues. CDR1 and CDR2 from the germline V gene are SGHRS and YFSETQ. The CDR3, as DNA: TGCGCCAGCAGCTTGGATGGGAGTGGGGTCGAGCAGTACTTC. Encoded protein: CASSLDGSGVEQYF.

This clonotype was seen more than once but under ten times. The J gene is TRBJ2-1, the V gene TRBV27; no clear D gene. The CDR3 is made up of 14 amino acids. In germline, CDR1 is MNHEY, CDR2 SMNVEV (reference sequence). V was trimmed by 5 bases and J by 8 bases, leaving 16 bases between them. In DNA form, the CDR3 reads TGTGCCAGCAGTCAAGATCTGTCCCCTTATGAGCAGTTCTTC. Amino acid sequence: CASSQDLSPYEQFF.

This clonotype was observed many times. This rearrangement joins TRBV24-1 to TRBJ2-3, with 8 bases identical to TRBD1. CDR1 and CDR2 (germline): KGHDR, SFDVKD. CDR3 size: 15 residues. V dropped 2 bases and J dropped 6; count of bases not matched to a gene: 6. The CDR3, as DNA: TGTGCCACCAGTGATTCGGACAGGGTGTCCGATACGCAGTATTTT. Protein sequence: CATSDSDRVSDTQYF.

This clonotype was seen a few times. The chain is built from TRBV29-1 and TRBJ1-2, with D unclear. Trimming cost V 7 bases and J 7 bases, with 7 bases left between them. Germline V gene data show CDR1 as SQVTM and CDR2 as ANQGSEA. This CDR3 contains 9 residues. CDR3 DNA: TGCAGCGCCCCGCCTGGCTACACCTTC. Its protein product is CSAPPGYTF.

This chain uses TRBV6-2 or TRBV6-3 with TRBJ2-5, with 8 bases identical to TRBD1. Germline loops: CDR1 MNHEY, CDR2 SVGEGT. The V gene end was trimmed by 4 bases and the J gene end by 4 bases; junction bases not matched to a gene: 11. This CDR3 has 16 amino acids. The CDR3 protein is CASSSRQGALRETQYF. The CDR3 DNA reads TGTGCCAGCAGTTCGAGGCAGGGGGCATTGAGAGAGACCCAGTACTTC.

This clonotype came up a few times. The rearrangement links TRBV20-1 to TRBJ2-7; 13 bases are shared with TRBD2. Germline V lookup: CDR1 DFQATT, CDR2 SNEGSKA (reference sequence). V was pared by 6 bases and J by 1 base, with 6 bases of the junction left unmatched. The length of the CDR3 is 15 residues. This CDR3 is CSADGGLAGSYEQYF. For the CDR3, the DNA is TGCAGTGCCGACGGGGGACTAGCGGGATCCTACGAGCAGTACTTC.

This clonotype was picked up a small number of times. The CDR3 loop reads CAISGPGTSTDTQYF. In nucleotides, the CDR3 is TGTGCCATCAGTGGACCCGGGACTAGCACAGATACGCAGTATTTT. This rearrangement joins TRBV10-3 to TRBJ2-3; TRBD2 might be the D (6 bases). V shed 4 bases and J shed 0 bases, with 11 bases lying between them. The CDR3 sequence is 15 residues long. Germline lookup yields CDR1 ENHRY and CDR2 SYGVKD.

J is TRBJ2-7 and V is TRBV4-3, with D possibly being TRBD2 (5 bases). Germline CDR1 is LGHNA and CDR2 is YSLEER. This CDR3 comprises 15 residues. Trimming took off 1 base at V and 0 bases at J, with 10 bases between the two ends. The CDR3 nucleotides are TGCGCCAGCAGCCAAGCCGCTAGCTTCTCCTACGAGCAGTACTTC. It codes for CASSQAASFSYEQYF.

The chain uses TRBV7-9 and TRBJ2-3; tentatively, D is TRBD1 (5 bases). Per the germline V gene, CDR1 is SEHNR and CDR2 is FQNEAQ (reference sequence). Trimming shortened V by 10 bases and J by 0 bases, and 11 bases separated the two germline ends. The CDR3 contains 13 residues. CDR3 nucleotide sequence: TGTGCCACCCAGGGCAAGAGCACAGATACGCAGTATTTT. Amino acid sequence: CATQGKSTDTQYF.

The V gene is TRBV10-3, the J gene TRBJ2-1, with 11 bases lining up with TRBD2. CDR1 and CDR2 from the germline V gene are ENHRY and SYGVKD. V shed 8 bases, J shed 3 bases, and the junction held 6 bases outside the gene matches. The CDR3 is 15 residues long. Here the CDR3 DNA reads TGTGCCATCGGGTTAGCGGGGGGGTACTACAATGAGCAGTTCTTC. Its translation is CAIGLAGGYYNEQFF.

The chain employs TRBV6-2 or TRBV6-3 and TRBJ2-1, with no clear D. The CDR3 spans 16 residues. The V gene's germline CDR1 is MNHEY and CDR2 SVGEGT. Trimming shortened V by 5 bases and J by 4 bases, and 18 bases separated the two germline ends. The CDR3 nucleotides read TGTGCCAGCAGTGCCTCGTCCGGCCGACTTTACAATGAGCAGTTCTTC. Its translation is CASSASSGRLYNEQFF.

The chain couples TRBV12-3 or TRBV12-4 to TRBJ2-7; D is undetermined. There are 14 residues in the CDR3. V was shortened by 2 bases and J by 4 bases, with 12 bases between the two germline ends. The CDR3 sequence is CASSLTRGRYEQYF. The CDR3 DNA follows: TGTGCCAGCAGTTTAACTCGAGGACGGTACGAGCAGTACTTC.

There are a few counts of this clonotype. V and J are TRBV4-1 and TRBJ2-1; D is uncertain. This CDR3 spans 13 amino acids. The V and J ends lost 6 bases and 7 bases respectively, with 13 bases between them. Germline assignment: CDR1 MGHRA and CDR2 YSYEKL. CDR3 nucleotides: TGCGCCAGCAGGGGGATAGGTCGGAATGAGCAGTTCTTC. Residues: CASRGIGRNEQFF.

The chain links TRBV7-7 to TRBJ2-1, with 9 bases identical to TRBD2. Germline values: CDR1 SSHAT, CDR2 FNYEAQ (reference sequence). With V trimmed by 4 bases and J by 1 base, 2 bases remained unmatched. The CDR3 spans 15 residues. CDR3 residues: CASSSSGVSYNEQFF. The CDR3 DNA is TGTGCCAGCAGCTCTAGCGGGGTGTCCTACAATGAGCAGTTCTTC.

The chain employs TRBV7-2 and TRBJ1-2; D gene ambiguous. The ends were cut back, 2 bases at V and 0 bases at J, with 7 bases in the middle. The CDR3 is made up of 14 amino acids. From germline, CDR1 is SGHTA and CDR2 FQGNSA. This CDR3 is CASSLTSTNYGYTF. CDR3 DNA: TGTGCCAGCAGCTTAACTAGTACTAACTATGGCTACACCTTC. Based on the CDR3 plus reference TRBV7-2 and TRBJ1-2, the full variable domain is GAGVSQSPSNKVTEKGKDVELRCDPISGHTALYWYRQSLGQGLEFLIYFQGNSAPDKSGLPSDRFSAERTGGSVSTLTIQRTQQEDSAVYLCASSLTSTNYGYTFGSGTRLTVV.